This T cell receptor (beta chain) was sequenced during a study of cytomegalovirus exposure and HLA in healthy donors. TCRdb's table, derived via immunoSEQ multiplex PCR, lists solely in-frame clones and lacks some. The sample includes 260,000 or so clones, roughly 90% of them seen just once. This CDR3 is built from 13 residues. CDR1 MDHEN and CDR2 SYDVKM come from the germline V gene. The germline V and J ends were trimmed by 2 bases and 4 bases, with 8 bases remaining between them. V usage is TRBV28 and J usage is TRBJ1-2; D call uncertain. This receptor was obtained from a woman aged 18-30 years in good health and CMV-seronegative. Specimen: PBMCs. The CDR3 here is CASSLPGFYGYTF. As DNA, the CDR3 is TGTGCCAGCAGTTTACCAGGCTTCTATGGCTACACCTTC.